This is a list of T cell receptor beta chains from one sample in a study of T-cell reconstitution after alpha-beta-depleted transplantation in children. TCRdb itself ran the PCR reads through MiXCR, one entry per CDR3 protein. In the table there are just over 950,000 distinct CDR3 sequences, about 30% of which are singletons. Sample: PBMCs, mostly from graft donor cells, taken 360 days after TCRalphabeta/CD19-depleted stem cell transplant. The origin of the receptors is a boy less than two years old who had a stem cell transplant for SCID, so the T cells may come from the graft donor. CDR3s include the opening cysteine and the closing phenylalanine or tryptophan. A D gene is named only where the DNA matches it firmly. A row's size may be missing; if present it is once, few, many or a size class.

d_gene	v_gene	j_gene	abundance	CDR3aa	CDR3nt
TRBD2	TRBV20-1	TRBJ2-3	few	CSALAGGPTDTQYF	TGCAGTGCCTTAGCGGGGGGTCCCACAGATACGCAGTATTTT
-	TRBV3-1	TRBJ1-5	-	CASSQGDIMSNQPQHF	TGTGCCAGCAGCCAAGGGGACATTATGAGCAATCAGCCCCAGCATTTT
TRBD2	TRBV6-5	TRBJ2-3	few	CASSSPAGAGSDTQYF	TGTGCCAGCAGTTCCCCAGCGGGGGCAGGATCAGATACGCAGTATTTT
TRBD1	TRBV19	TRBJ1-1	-	CASGPGTGGSMNTEAFF	TGTGCCAGTGGACCCGGGACAGGGGGGTCCATGAACACTGAAGCTTTCTTT
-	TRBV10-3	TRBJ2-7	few	CAISDPPLGGEQYF	TGTGCCATCAGTGACCCCCCCCTGGGGGGCGAGCAGTACTTC
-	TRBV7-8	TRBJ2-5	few	CAGGHRLQETQYF	TGTGCCGGGGGGCACCGACTACAAGAGACCCAGTACTTC
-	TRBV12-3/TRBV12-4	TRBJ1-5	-	CASSSLWAEGLRNQPQHF	TGTGCCAGCAGTTCCTTATGGGCAGAGGGATTACGGAATCAGCCCCAGCATTTT
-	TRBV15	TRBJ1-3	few	CATSRDLQGGRVGNTIYF	TGTGCCACCAGCAGAGACTTACAGGGAGGACGAGTAGGAAACACCATATATTTT
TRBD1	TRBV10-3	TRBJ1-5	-	CATRAGTGIQPQHF	TGTGCCACAAGGGCGGGGACAGGGATTCAGCCCCAGCATTTT
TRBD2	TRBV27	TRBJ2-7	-	CASSFSGGDRIEQYF	TGTGCCAGCAGTTTCAGCGGGGGGGATCGAATCGAGCAGTACTTC